This TCR beta chain originates from a study of shared clonotypes between healthy human individuals. Whole-study results and caveats: The sharing of 5% to 5.5% of naive CD4 clonotypes was seen across a handful of donors. Larger estimated richness was generally seen in naive subsets than in memory subsets.

Notes on this clone: As yet, its antigen is unknown.

Terminally differentiated effector memory CD45RA+ cells were left out of the naive CD8 fraction, which was CD45RO-negative and positively selected for CCR7. The repertoire was sequenced with immunoSEQ multiplex PCR; TCRdb's copy has only in-frame clones and lacks some. Of some 2 million clones listed, about 95% were seen once; the top ten hold 0.85% to 1.2%. The V gene lost 0 bases and the J gene lost 5 bases, with 10 bases spanning the gap. The CDR3 is 14 amino acids. The germline V gene encodes CDR1 GTSNPN and CDR2 SVGIG (reference sequence). This TCR came from a man in his late teens or twenties in good health. The gene calls are TRBV30 and TRBJ2-2; D is possibly TRBD1 or TRBD2 (6 bases each). Sequenced material: naive CD8+ T cells sorted from blood. CDR3 sequence: CAWSVGGWTGELFF. CDR3 nucleotides: TGTGCCTGGAGTGTGGGGGGCTGGACCGGGGAGCTGTTTTTT. Together with reference TRBV30 and TRBJ2-2, the CDR3 gives the full variable domain: SQTIHQWPATLVQPVGSPLSLECTVEGTSNPNLYWYRQAAGRGLQLLFYSVGIGQISSEVPQNLSASRPQDRQFILSSKKLLLSDSGFYLCAWSVGGWTGELFFGEGSRLTVL.